This record covers a single T cell receptor beta chain. The conserved final phenylalanine or tryptophan is absent from the CDR3, which likely points to a read error. A sample-barcoded 5' primer and a J-beta primer mix were used in a second PCR of about 6 to 11 cycles. One entry per CDR3 protein results from TCRdb running MiXCR on the 5' RACE reads. The sample lists 780,000 or so distinct CDR3 sequences, around 25% seen once, with 3% to 4% in the top ten. CDR1 is SNHLY and CDR2 is FYNNEI in the germline V gene. This CDR3 comprises 16 residues. Trimming took 3 bases from V and 6 from J; bases not matched to a gene: 8. This specimen belongs to a study of blood T cells in healthy people across ages. The sample was also linked to a second study, of T cells of mothers and their children. That work states: Nobody spotted any persistent microchimeric T cell clones.

The chain employs TRBV2 and TRBJ2-1; TRBD2 agrees at 10 bases. The sequence was collected from a boy between 10 and 17 years old in good health. Source material: blood. CDR3 protein: CASSDGLAGARNEQFS. The CDR3 DNA is TGTGCCAGCAGTGATGGTCTAGCGGGGGCTCGCAATGAGCAGTTCTCC.